Listed below are T cell receptor beta chains from one sample, sequenced in a study of glioma-infiltrating T cells. MiXCR, applied by TCRdb to the multiplex PCR reads, yields one record per CDR3 protein. The repertoire consists of about 140,000 distinct CDR3 sequences, with about two fifths occurring once and the leading ten covering more than 15%. Specimen: glioma tissue, nonneoplastic brain tissue, or PBMCs (not recorded which). The receptors stem from a human donor with low-grade glioma or glioblastoma, undergoing nonglioma brain surgery, or in good health (not recorded which). CDR3s include the opening cysteine and the closing phenylalanine or tryptophan. The order of the fields is D gene, J gene, V gene, clone size, CDR3 protein, CDR3 DNA. The D gene is left open where the match is weak. Expanded clones get a size class; other rows say once, few or many, or leave the size out.

TRBD1 TRBJ1-1 TRBV20-1 - CSATDRDTEAFF TGCAGTGCTACTGACAGGGACACTGAAGCTTTCTTT
TRBD1 TRBJ1-5 TRBV20-1 few CSARPPGQINTGFSNQPQHF TGCAGTGCTAGGCCCCCGGGACAGATAAATACCGGTTTTAGCAATCAGCCCCAGCATTTT
- TRBJ1-1 TRBV12-3/TRBV12-4 few CASSLGGEAFF TGTGCCAGCAGTCTGGGGGGTGAAGCTTTCTTT
- TRBJ2-1 TRBV4-1 - CASSFTHYNEQFF TGCGCCAGCAGTTTCACTCATTACAATGAGCAGTTCTTC
- TRBJ1-1 TRBV7-9 few CASSSPTVNTEAFF TGTGCCAGCAGCTCACCGACTGTTAACACTGAAGCTTTCTTT
TRBD2 TRBJ2-1 TRBV25-1 - CASGREASGKASYNEQFF TGTGCCAGCGGCCGGGAGGCTAGCGGGAAGGCCTCCTACAATGAGCAGTTCTTC
- TRBJ2-3 TRBV6-2/TRBV6-3 once CASSLSETDTQYF TGTGCCAGCAGTTTATCGGAAACAGATACGCAGTATTTT
- TRBJ2-7 TRBV6-1 many CASRVGASYEQYF TGTGCCAGCAGGGTGGGGGCTTCCTACGAGCAGTACTTC
- TRBJ2-7 TRBV6-6 - CASSYSNQYTHEQYF TGTGCCAGCAGTTACTCTAATCAGTATACCCACGAGCAGTACTTC
TRBD2 TRBJ2-7 TRBV6-1 - CASKLAGVGYEQYF TGTGCCAGCAAGTTAGCGGGAGTTGGCTACGAGCAGTACTTC
- TRBJ1-5 TRBV19 few CASSILNQPQHF TGTGCCAGTAGTATCTTAAATCAGCCCCAGCATTTT
- TRBJ2-1 TRBV6-1 - CASSPDSYNEQFF TGTGCCAGCAGCCCGGACAGCTACAATGAGCAGTTCTTC
TRBD2 TRBJ2-3 TRBV20-1 - CSARGTSGNTDTQYF TGCAGTGCTAGAGGGACTAGCGGGAACACAGATACGCAGTATTTT
- TRBJ2-5 TRBV28 few CASTRAPGWTQYF TGTGCCAGCACCCGGGCCCCCGGATGGACCCAGTACTTC
- TRBJ2-7 TRBV30 - CAWSVAHNGEQYF TGTGCCTGGAGTGTAGCCCATAATGGCGAGCAGTACTTC
- TRBJ1-2 TRBV4-2 few CASSQDRNGGRGYTF TGTGCCAGCAGCCAAGATAGGAACGGCGGAAGAGGCTACACCTTC
- TRBJ1-6 TRBV20-1 - CSASSRVNSPLHF TGCAGTGCTAGTAGTCGGGTAAATTCACCCCTCCACTTT
- TRBJ2-6 TRBV7-9 many CASSLAGQNSGANVLTF TGTGCCAGCAGCTTAGCGGGACAAAACTCTGGGGCCAACGTCCTGACTTTC
- TRBJ2-5 TRBV7-9 few CASTPLGVRETQYF TGTGCCAGCACCCCCCTGGGTGTGCGAGAGACCCAGTACTTC
TRBD2 TRBJ2-3 TRBV20-1 - CSASIGGAFTDTQYF TGCAGTGCTAGCATCGGGGGGGCGTTCACAGATACGCAGTATTTT
- TRBJ1-1 TRBV10-3 - CATRRAENTEAFF TGTGCCACCCGCCGGGCTGAGAACACTGAAGCTTTCTTT
- TRBJ2-5 TRBV6-1 few CASRMGLGETQYF TGTGCCAGCAGAATGGGGTTAGGGGAGACCCAGTACTTC
TRBD2 TRBJ2-7 TRBV6-5 few CASSPQTPSAGGAYEQYF TGTGCCAGCAGTCCCCAGACCCCTTCAGCGGGAGGGGCTTACGAGCAGTACTTC
TRBD2 TRBJ2-1 TRBV19 once CASALPSGGAQEQFF TGTGCCAGTGCGCTCCCTAGCGGGGGGGCCCAAGAGCAGTTCTTC